A single sample gave rise to the 9 T cell receptor delta chains below, sequenced in a study of Vδ1+ human thymocytes. Extracted RNA was reverse transcribed into cDNA. Pooled V-gene forward primers with one constant-region reverse primer generated the CDR3 amplicons by multiplex PCR. TCRdb re-called the multiplex PCR reads via CATT. The sample includes 45,000 to 75,000 delta-chain clones, around 15% of them seen just once. General study results and limits: Highly polyclonal TRG and TRD repertoires with Gaussian CDR3 length distributions appeared in thymus.

The antigens for these receptors are not known. The material sequenced was Vdelta1+ gamma-delta thymocytes from the thymus. Indicated subset: FACS-sorted CD3+ TCRalphabeta- TCRVdelta1+ TCRVdelta2- thymocytes. Receptors were obtained from a girl under three years old who had congenital heart surgery.

The chain joins TRDV2 to TRDJ1; possibly TRDD2 or TRDD3 for D (6 bases each). CDR1 is GEAIGNYY, CDR2 EKD, per germline. This CDR3 is 21 amino acids long. The V gene lost 0 bases and the J gene lost 0 bases, with 28 bases spanning the gap. Here the CDR3 reads CACDTAFQGRYAPSYTDKLIF. The CDR3 DNA reads TGTGCCTGTGACACCGCCTTCCAAGGAAGATACGCCCCATCCTACACCGATAAACTCATCTTT.

The chain is built from TRDV1 and TRDJ1; a possible D gene is TRDD3 (5 bases). Deletions cut 3 bases from V and 5 bases from J, with 16 bases between. This CDR3 comprises 15 residues. CDR1 and CDR2 (germline): TSWWSYY, QGS. The CDR3 is CALGDLIRGSDKLIF. CDR3 coding DNA: TGTGCTCTTGGGGACCTAATACGGGGCTCGGATAAACTCATCTTT.

In this sample, this clone turned up a few times. V gene TRDV2 combines with J gene TRDJ1; weak D call: TRDD3 (5 bases). CDR3 length: 13 amino acids. Germline values: CDR1 GEAIGNYY, CDR2 EKD. Trimming removed 8 bases from V and 3 bases from J, with 15 bases in between. CDR3 protein: CALQGGGADKLIF. The CDR3 nucleotides read TGTGCCTTACAAGGAGGGGGCGCCGATAAACTCATCTTT.

The chain recombines TRDV1 with TRDJ1; 10 bases are shared with TRDD3. Germline CDR1 reads TSWWSYY; CDR2 reads QGS. The CDR3 runs 24 residues. V shed 5 bases and J 0 bases; nucleotides not matched to a gene: 30. In DNA form, the CDR3 reads TGTGCTCTTGGGCCCCGGACCGCCTTCAGCTGGGGGATATTACCCCCCCCGTACACCGATAAACTCATCTTT. Its protein is CALGPRTAFSWGILPPPYTDKLIF.

This sequence joins TRDV1 and TRDJ1; the match to TRDD3 covers 12 bases. CDR3 size: 19 residues. J lost 2 bases, V lost 2 bases, and 12 bases had no gene match. CDR1 is TSWWSYY and CDR2 is QGS in the germline V gene. CDR3 sequence: CALGENLHWGIHETDKLIF. DNA for the CDR3: TGTGCTCTTGGGGAAAATCTACACTGGGGGATACATGAAACCGATAAACTCATCTTT.

The rearrangement joins TRDV1 to TRDJ1; D gene ambiguous. This CDR3 has 18 residues. Germline CDR1 and CDR2: TSWWSYY and QGS. Trimming cost V 2 bases and J 0 bases, with 19 bases left between them. The CDR3 bases are TGTGCTCTTGGGGAATTATCTGTAGTGTTAGGGGACACCGATAAACTCATCTTT. It specifies CALGELSVVLGDTDKLIF.

This clone was detected a few times. Its ends do not fully match the called genes, so a read error is possible. The V and J genes are TRDV1 and TRDJ1; 8 bases fit TRDD3. The CDR3 extends over 20 amino acids. Looked up from germline, CDR1 is TSWWSYY and CDR2 is QGS. CDR3 nucleotides: TGTGCTCTTGGGTGTTCCATACCGGGGTACTGGGGGGTTTACACTGATAAACTCATCTTT. It translates to CALGCSIPGYWGVYTDKLIF.

The sample holds a few counts of this clone. J is TRDJ1 and V is TRDV1; D remains ambiguous. Trimming removed 5 bases at V and 0 bases at J, with 13 bases between. The CDR3 is 15 residues long. The germline CDR1 and CDR2 sequences are TSWWSYY and QGS. This CDR3 is CALGHRRTHTDKLIF. CDR3 in DNA: TGTGCTCTTGGGCACCGCCGGACTCACACCGATAAACTCATCTTT.

There are a few counts of this clone. This chain connects TRDV1 to TRDJ1; the D gene is possibly TRDD2 (8 bases). Germline CDR1 is TSWWSYY and CDR2 is QGS. V shed 3 bases and J shed 0 bases, with 26 bases lying between them. This CDR3 spans 20 amino acids. CDR3 DNA sequence: TGTGCTCTTGGGGAGGCCTCTTCCTACCGGGGGATTCGGTACACCGATAAACTCATCTTT. Its translation is CALGEASSYRGIRYTDKLIF.